A selection of T cell receptor beta chains follows, all from one sample in a study of shared clonotypes between healthy human individuals. TCRdb keeps only in-frame clones here, not all; method: immunoSEQ multiplex PCR. Of some 1.5 million clones in the sample, roughly 98% were seen once. The sequencing input was naive CD4+ T cells sorted from blood. These receptors were obtained from a young man in good health. The CDR3 runs from the conserved cysteine through the conserved F or W. D genes are given only for firm matches. Clone size is shown for a subset of rows, as once, few, many or a class of expanded clone.

j_gene: TRBJ1-2; abundance: NA; v_gene: TRBV7-2; d_gene: TRBD1; CDR3aa: CASRSGGLSYGYTF; CDR3nt: TGTGCCAGCAGGTCAGGGGGGCTCAGCTATGGCTACACCTTC
j_gene: TRBJ2-3; abundance: NA; v_gene: TRBV11-2; d_gene: NA; CDR3aa: CASSLVAVTDTQYF; CDR3nt: TGTGCCAGCAGCTTGGTAGCGGTCACAGATACGCAGTATTTT
j_gene: TRBJ2-5; abundance: NA; v_gene: TRBV9; d_gene: NA; CDR3aa: CASSVEVHTKKTQYF; CDR3nt: TGTGCCAGCAGCGTAGAGGTACACACAAAGAAGACCCAGTACTTC
j_gene: TRBJ2-1; abundance: NA; v_gene: TRBV25-1; d_gene: TRBD2; CDR3aa: CASSSRAGGPNEQFF; CDR3nt: TGTGCCAGCAGTTCGCGAGCGGGAGGGCCTAATGAGCAGTTCTTC
j_gene: TRBJ1-1; abundance: NA; v_gene: TRBV19; d_gene: TRBD1; CDR3aa: CASSTHPSDRGLDTEAFF; CDR3nt: TGTGCCAGTAGTACCCACCCGTCGGACAGGGGGCTTGACACTGAAGCTTTCTTT
j_gene: TRBJ1-2; abundance: NA; v_gene: TRBV5-1; d_gene: NA; CDR3aa: CASSSPGQNIGYTF; CDR3nt: TGCGCCAGCAGCAGTCCGGGACAAAATATTGGCTACACCTTC
j_gene: TRBJ1-5; abundance: NA; v_gene: TRBV9; d_gene: TRBD1; CDR3aa: CASSYYRDSQIQPQHF; CDR3nt: TGTGCCAGCAGCTACTACAGGGACAGCCAGATTCAGCCCCAGCATTTT
j_gene: TRBJ2-1; abundance: NA; v_gene: TRBV9; d_gene: TRBD2; CDR3aa: CASSVGSGGPVSEQFF; CDR3nt: TGTGCCAGCAGCGTAGGGTCGGGAGGGCCAGTGAGTGAGCAGTTCTTC
j_gene: TRBJ2-7; abundance: NA; v_gene: TRBV27; d_gene: TRBD1; CDR3aa: CASSPTGKISYEQYF; CDR3nt: TGTGCCAGCAGCCCGACAGGGAAAATCTCCTACGAGCAGTACTTC
j_gene: TRBJ2-2; abundance: NA; v_gene: TRBV28; d_gene: TRBD2; CDR3aa: CASSLLLAGGHGGELFF; CDR3nt: TGTGCCAGCAGTTTGCTCCTTGCGGGAGGGCATGGAGGGGAGCTGTTTTTT
j_gene: TRBJ2-1; abundance: NA; v_gene: TRBV4-3; d_gene: TRBD2; CDR3aa: CASSQVAGRSYNEQFF; CDR3nt: TGCGCCAGCAGCCAGGTAGCGGGACGATCCTACAATGAGCAGTTCTTC
j_gene: TRBJ2-7; abundance: NA; v_gene: TRBV7-8; d_gene: TRBD2; CDR3aa: CASSLRTSGSYEQYF; CDR3nt: TGTGCCAGCAGCTTACGGACTAGCGGGAGCTACGAGCAGTACTTC
j_gene: TRBJ2-7; abundance: once; v_gene: TRBV4-2; d_gene: TRBD1; CDR3aa: CASSLTGGATHYEQYF; CDR3nt: TGTGCCAGCAGCCTAACAGGGGGCGCGACCCACTACGAGCAGTACTTC
j_gene: TRBJ1-5; abundance: NA; v_gene: TRBV18; d_gene: NA; CDR3aa: CASSPLGGFNQPQHF; CDR3nt: TGTGCCAGCTCACCACTTGGGGGGTTCAATCAGCCCCAGCATTTT
j_gene: TRBJ1-6; abundance: NA; v_gene: TRBV20-1; d_gene: TRBD1; CDR3aa: CSAGTASKF; CDR3nt: TGCAGTGCAGGGACAGCCTCGAAATTT
j_gene: TRBJ2-7; abundance: NA; v_gene: TRBV5-6; d_gene: TRBD1; CDR3aa: CASSLQGQAYEQYF; CDR3nt: TGTGCCAGCAGCCTACAAGGACAGGCCTACGAGCAGTACTTC
j_gene: TRBJ2-3; abundance: NA; v_gene: TRBV15; d_gene: NA; CDR3aa: CATSRDVGGRLDTQYF; CDR3nt: TGTGCCACCAGCAGAGATGTCGGCGGACGACTCGATACGCAGTATTTT
j_gene: TRBJ2-7; abundance: once; v_gene: TRBV19; d_gene: TRBD1; CDR3aa: CASTQGAGGVGEQYF; CDR3nt: TGTGCCAGTACCCAGGGGGCAGGGGGCGTTGGCGAGCAGTACTTC
j_gene: TRBJ2-1; abundance: NA; v_gene: TRBV10-2; d_gene: TRBD2; CDR3aa: CASGTSGRSVQFF; CDR3nt: TGCGCCAGCGGGACTAGCGGGAGAAGCGTGCAGTTCTTC
j_gene: TRBJ2-3; abundance: NA; v_gene: TRBV15; d_gene: NA; CDR3aa: CATSRAGSRATDTQYF; CDR3nt: TGTGCCACCAGCAGAGCCGGGTCCCGGGCGACAGATACGCAGTATTTT
j_gene: TRBJ2-2; abundance: NA; v_gene: TRBV18; d_gene: NA; CDR3aa: CASSPKGTTGELFF; CDR3nt: TGTGCCAGCTCACCAAAGGGGACCACCGGGGAGCTGTTTTTT
j_gene: TRBJ2-3; abundance: NA; v_gene: TRBV7-2; d_gene: TRBD2; CDR3aa: CASSSYWASGITDTQYF; CDR3nt: TGTGCCAGCAGCTCTTACTGGGCTAGCGGTATCACAGATACGCAGTATTTT
j_gene: TRBJ2-7; abundance: NA; v_gene: TRBV2; d_gene: TRBD2; CDR3aa: CASSRTPSGRDEQYF; CDR3nt: TGTGCCAGCAGCCGAACCCCTAGCGGGAGGGACGAGCAGTACTTC
j_gene: TRBJ2-1; abundance: once; v_gene: TRBV28; d_gene: TRBD1; CDR3aa: CASNQGQGGFF; CDR3nt: TGTGCCAGCAACCAAGGACAGGGTGGCTTCTTC
j_gene: TRBJ2-1; abundance: NA; v_gene: TRBV19; d_gene: TRBD2; CDR3aa: CASSILAGTITNYNEQFF; CDR3nt: TGTGCCAGTAGTATACTAGCGGGAACCATCACTAATTACAATGAGCAGTTCTTC
j_gene: TRBJ2-3; abundance: NA; v_gene: TRBV11-2; d_gene: TRBD2; CDR3aa: CASSLRGRESRTDTQYF; CDR3nt: TGTGCCAGCAGCTTACGCGGGCGGGAGTCGAGGACAGATACGCAGTATTTT
j_gene: TRBJ2-1; abundance: NA; v_gene: TRBV6-6; d_gene: NA; CDR3aa: CASSKQGVEQFF; CDR3nt: TGTGCCAGCAGTAAACAGGGTGTTGAGCAGTTCTTC
j_gene: TRBJ2-2; abundance: NA; v_gene: TRBV20-1; d_gene: TRBD1; CDR3aa: CSADRAGELFF; CDR3nt: TGCAGTGCGGACAGGGCCGGGGAGCTGTTTTTT
j_gene: TRBJ1-2; abundance: NA; v_gene: TRBV12-5; d_gene: NA; CDR3aa: CASGPHRAQNYGYTF; CDR3nt: TGTGCTAGTGGTCCCCACAGGGCCCAAAACTATGGCTACACCTTC
j_gene: TRBJ1-1; abundance: NA; v_gene: TRBV7-9; d_gene: NA; CDR3aa: CASSARGGGAEAFF; CDR3nt: TGTGCCAGCAGCGCCCGGGGGGGAGGCGCTGAAGCTTTCTTT
j_gene: TRBJ2-1; abundance: once; v_gene: TRBV5-5; d_gene: TRBD2; CDR3aa: CASSLAAGGHNEQFF; CDR3nt: TGTGCCAGCAGCTTGGCTGCGGGGGGGCACAATGAGCAGTTCTTC
j_gene: TRBJ2-1; abundance: NA; v_gene: TRBV19; d_gene: NA; CDR3aa: CASSQTGTPDNEQFF; CDR3nt: TGTGCCAGTAGCCAAACCGGGACCCCGGACAATGAGCAGTTCTTC
j_gene: TRBJ2-7; abundance: NA; v_gene: TRBV9; d_gene: NA; CDR3aa: CASSGDASSYEQYF; CDR3nt: TGTGCCAGCAGCGGAGACGCGAGCTCCTACGAGCAGTACTTC
j_gene: TRBJ1-2; abundance: NA; v_gene: TRBV6-5; d_gene: TRBD1; CDR3aa: CASSYKGQATLYGYTF; CDR3nt: TGTGCCAGCAGTTACAAGGGACAGGCGACCTTATATGGCTACACCTTC
j_gene: TRBJ2-2; abundance: once; v_gene: TRBV30; d_gene: TRBD1; CDR3aa: CACSTGGRDTGELFF; CDR3nt: TGTGCCTGTTCCACAGGGGGTCGTGACACCGGGGAGCTGTTTTTT
j_gene: TRBJ2-3; abundance: NA; v_gene: TRBV9; d_gene: NA; CDR3aa: CASSVALWNTDTQYF; CDR3nt: TGTGCCAGCAGCGTAGCTCTTTGGAACACAGATACGCAGTATTTT
j_gene: TRBJ1-4; abundance: NA; v_gene: TRBV5-1; d_gene: NA; CDR3aa: CASSQTPIGGNEKLFF; CDR3nt: TGCGCCAGTTCACAGACCCCCATCGGTGGAAATGAAAAACTGTTTTTT
j_gene: TRBJ2-7; abundance: NA; v_gene: TRBV4-1; d_gene: TRBD2; CDR3aa: CASSPRGLAGTYEQYF; CDR3nt: TGCGCCAGCAGCCCGCGCGGACTAGCGGGAACCTACGAGCAGTACTTC
j_gene: TRBJ2-1; abundance: NA; v_gene: TRBV28; d_gene: NA; CDR3aa: CASSFSRGGTEQFF; CDR3nt: TGTGCCAGCAGTTTCTCCAGGGGAGGTACGGAGCAGTTCTTC
j_gene: TRBJ2-7; abundance: NA; v_gene: TRBV5-1; d_gene: NA; CDR3aa: CASSSDYSYEQYF; CDR3nt: TGCGCCAGCAGTTCCGACTACTCCTACGAGCAGTACTTC
j_gene: TRBJ1-5; abundance: NA; v_gene: TRBV27; d_gene: NA; CDR3aa: CASSPVLGQPAQHF; CDR3nt: TGTGCCAGCAGCCCGGTTCTCGGACAGCCAGCCCAGCATTTT
j_gene: TRBJ2-3; abundance: NA; v_gene: TRBV5-1; d_gene: NA; CDR3aa: CASSLVARGTDTQYF; CDR3nt: TGCGCCAGCAGCTTGGTGGCGAGGGGCACAGATACGCAGTATTTT
j_gene: TRBJ2-2; abundance: NA; v_gene: TRBV7-8; d_gene: NA; CDR3aa: CASRGLAGNTGELFF; CDR3nt: TGTGCCTCACGCGGGCTAGCCGGGAACACCGGGGAGCTGTTTTTT
j_gene: TRBJ2-7; abundance: NA; v_gene: TRBV28; d_gene: NA; CDR3aa: CASSFYISYEQYF; CDR3nt: TGTGCCAGCAGTTTCTATATCTCCTACGAGCAGTACTTC
j_gene: TRBJ2-3; abundance: NA; v_gene: TRBV19; d_gene: NA; CDR3aa: CASSMLGAGTDTQYF; CDR3nt: TGTGCCAGTAGTATGCTCGGGGCCGGCACAGATACGCAGTATTTT